A single T cell receptor (beta chain) is shown here with its context. The antigen remains unidentified. Mismatch with germline at one junction end may stem from a read error. The template was RNA from unsorted bulk tissue. Donors were chemotherapy-naive, newly diagnosed lung cancer surgical patients in China, August–late 2014. CDR1 SGHAT and CDR2 FQDESV come from the germline V gene (reference sequence). CDR3 length: 14 residues. These data belong to a study of tumor and adjacent non-tumor tissue in lung cancer. TCRbeta libraries were built with three rounds of nested PCR, modified from ARM-PCR. TCRdb fed the multiplex PCR reads into MiXCR, producing one record per CDR3 protein. The sample comprises 60,000 to 95,000 distinct CDR3 sequences, 60% to 80% of which are singletons, and approximately 12% rests with the top ten. Study outcomes and limitations: TCR diversity was significantly greater in tumor than normal lung tissue. Normal lung showed higher cumulative top 100 clone frequency than tumor.

What was sequenced was lung tumor tissue. The chain has TRBV11-1 and TRBJ2-1; the match to TRBD2 covers 11 bases. The TCR sequence derives from a woman aged 45-65 years with non-small cell lung cancer. CDR3 nucleotides: TGTGTCAGCGGCTCAGGAGTAGCGGGAGGGTTGCAGTTCTTC. This gives the protein CVSGSGVAGGLQFF. Complete variable domain (other parts from reference TRBV11-1 and TRBJ2-1): EAEVAQSPRYKITEKSQAVAFWCDPISGHATLYWYRQILGQGPELLVQFQDESVVDDSQLPKDRFSAERLKGVDSTLKIQPAELGDSAMYLCVSGSGVAGGLQFFGPGTRLTVL.